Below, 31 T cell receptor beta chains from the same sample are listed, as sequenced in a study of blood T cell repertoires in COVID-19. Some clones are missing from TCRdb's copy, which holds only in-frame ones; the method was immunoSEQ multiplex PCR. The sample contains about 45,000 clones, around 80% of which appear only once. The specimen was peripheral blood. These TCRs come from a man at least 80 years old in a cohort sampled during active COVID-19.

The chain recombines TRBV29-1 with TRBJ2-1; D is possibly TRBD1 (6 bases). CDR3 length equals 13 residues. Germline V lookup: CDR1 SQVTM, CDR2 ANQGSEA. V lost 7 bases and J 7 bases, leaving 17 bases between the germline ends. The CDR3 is CSADRPSNNEQFF. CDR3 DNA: TGCAGCGCCGACAGGCCTTCCAATAATGAGCAGTTCTTC.

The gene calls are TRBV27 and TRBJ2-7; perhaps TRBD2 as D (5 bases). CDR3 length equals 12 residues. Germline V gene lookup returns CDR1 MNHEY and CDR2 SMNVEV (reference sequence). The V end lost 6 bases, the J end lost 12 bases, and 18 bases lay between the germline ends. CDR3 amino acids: CASRSLWGVAYF. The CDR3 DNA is TGTGCCAGCAGATCTCTCTGGGGAGTTGCGTACTTC.

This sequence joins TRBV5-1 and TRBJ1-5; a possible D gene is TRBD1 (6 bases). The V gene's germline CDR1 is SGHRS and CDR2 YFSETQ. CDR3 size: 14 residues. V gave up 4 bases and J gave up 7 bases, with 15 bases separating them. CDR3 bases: TGCGCCAGCAGCGCACAGGGTGGGGAACAGCCCCAGCATTTT. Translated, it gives CASSAQGGEQPQHF.

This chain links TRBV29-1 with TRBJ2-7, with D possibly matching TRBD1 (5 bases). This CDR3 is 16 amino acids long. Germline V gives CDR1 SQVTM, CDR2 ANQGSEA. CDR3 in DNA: TGCAGTACCCCGACGACAGACGAGAAAAGTAACTACGAGCAGTACTTC. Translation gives CSTPTTDEKSNYEQYF.

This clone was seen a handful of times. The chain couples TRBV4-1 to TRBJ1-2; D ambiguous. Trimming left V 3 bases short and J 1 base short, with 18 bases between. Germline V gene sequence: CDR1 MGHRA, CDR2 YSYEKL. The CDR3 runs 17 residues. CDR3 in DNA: TGCGCCAGCAGCCACCTAAGGGAGGACGCCCTTAACTATGGCTACACCTTC. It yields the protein CASSHLREDALNYGYTF.

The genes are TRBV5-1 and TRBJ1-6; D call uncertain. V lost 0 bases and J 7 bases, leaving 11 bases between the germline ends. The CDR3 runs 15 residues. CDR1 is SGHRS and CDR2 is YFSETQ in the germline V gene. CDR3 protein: CASSLGGLRNSPLHF. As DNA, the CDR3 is TGCGCCAGCAGCTTGGGAGGGTTAAGGAATTCACCCCTCCACTTT.

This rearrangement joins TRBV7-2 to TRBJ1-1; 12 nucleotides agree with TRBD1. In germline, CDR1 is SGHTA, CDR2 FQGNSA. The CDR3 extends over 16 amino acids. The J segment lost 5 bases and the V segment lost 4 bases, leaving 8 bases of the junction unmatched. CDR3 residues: CASSSGQGAWGTEAFF. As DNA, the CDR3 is TGTGCCAGCAGCTCGGGACAGGGGGCATGGGGAACTGAAGCTTTCTTT. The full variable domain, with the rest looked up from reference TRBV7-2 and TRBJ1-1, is GAGVSQSPSNKVTEKGKDVELRCDPISGHTALYWYRQSLGQGLEFLIYFQGNSAPDKSGLPSDRFSAERTGGSVSTLTIQRTQQEDSAVYLCASSSGQGAWGTEAFFGQGTRLTVV.

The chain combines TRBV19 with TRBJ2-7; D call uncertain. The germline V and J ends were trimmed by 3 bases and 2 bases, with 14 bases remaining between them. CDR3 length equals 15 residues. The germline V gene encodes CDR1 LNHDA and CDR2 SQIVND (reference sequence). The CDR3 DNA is TGTGCCAGTAGTATTGGCAAGTTCCCCGCCTACGAGCAGTACTTC. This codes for CASSIGKFPAYEQYF.

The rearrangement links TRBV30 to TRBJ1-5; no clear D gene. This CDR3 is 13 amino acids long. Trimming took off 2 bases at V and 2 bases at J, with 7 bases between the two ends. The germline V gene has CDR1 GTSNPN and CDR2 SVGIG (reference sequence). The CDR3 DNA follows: TGTGCCTGGAGTAAGGGAGGCAATCAGCCCCAGCATTTT. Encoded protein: CAWSKGGNQPQHF.

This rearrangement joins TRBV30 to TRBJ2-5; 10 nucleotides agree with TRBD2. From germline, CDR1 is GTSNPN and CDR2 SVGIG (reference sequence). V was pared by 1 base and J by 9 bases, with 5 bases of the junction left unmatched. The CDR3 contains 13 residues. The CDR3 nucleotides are TGTGCCTGGAGTGAAGCGGGGGGGAGGTCCCAGTACTTC. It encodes CAWSEAGGRSQYF.

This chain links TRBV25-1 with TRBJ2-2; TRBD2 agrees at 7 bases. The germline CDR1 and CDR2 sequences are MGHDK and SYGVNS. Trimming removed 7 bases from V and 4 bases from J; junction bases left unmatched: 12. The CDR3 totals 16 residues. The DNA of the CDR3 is TGTGCCAGCACTCAACGGGGAGGGGCCGGCACCGGGGAGCTGTTTTTT. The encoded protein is CASTQRGGAGTGELFF.

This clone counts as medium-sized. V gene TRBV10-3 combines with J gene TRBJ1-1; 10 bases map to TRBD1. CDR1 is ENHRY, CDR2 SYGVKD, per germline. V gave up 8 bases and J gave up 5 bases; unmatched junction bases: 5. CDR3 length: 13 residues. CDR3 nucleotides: TGTGCCATCGGAGGGACAGGGGTGACTGAAGCTTTCTTT. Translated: CAIGGTGVTEAFF.

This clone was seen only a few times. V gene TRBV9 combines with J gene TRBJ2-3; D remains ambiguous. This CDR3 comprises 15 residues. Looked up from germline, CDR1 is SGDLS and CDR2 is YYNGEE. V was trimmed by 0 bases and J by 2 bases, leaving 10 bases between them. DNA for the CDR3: TGTGCCAGCAGCGTAGCTGAGCGACTCACAGATACGCAGTATTTT. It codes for CASSVAERLTDTQYF. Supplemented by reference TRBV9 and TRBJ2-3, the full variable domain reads DSGVTQTPKHLITATGQRVTLRCSPRSGDLSVYWYQQSLDQGLQFLIQYYNGEERAKGNILERFSAQQFPDLHSELNLSSLELGDSALYFCASSVAERLTDTQYFGPGTRLTVL.

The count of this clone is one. The CDR3 DNA is TGTGCCAGCAGCTTATGGCCCTCGTCGGGGGAGCAGTACTTC. Protein: CASSLWPSSGEQYF. The V gene is TRBV7-3, the J gene TRBJ2-7; the D gene is possibly TRBD2 (5 bases). Germline CDR1 and CDR2: SGHTA and FQGTGA. This CDR3 contains 14 residues. V was clipped by 2 bases and J by 7 bases, with 15 bases between them.

CDR3 in amino acids: CATLLGGGNTIYF. The CDR3 nucleotides read TGTGCCACCCTGCTGGGGGGGGGAAACACCATATATTTT. This chain connects TRBV6-5 to TRBJ1-3; possible D gene TRBD1, 5 bases. The CDR3 contains 13 residues. Per the germline V gene, CDR1 is MNHEY and CDR2 is SVGAGI. Trimming removed 10 bases from V and 4 bases from J, with 14 bases in between.

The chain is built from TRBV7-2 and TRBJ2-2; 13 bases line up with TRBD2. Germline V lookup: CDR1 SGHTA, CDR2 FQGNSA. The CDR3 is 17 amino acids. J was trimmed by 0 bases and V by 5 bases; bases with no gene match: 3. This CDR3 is CASSITSGRANTGELFF. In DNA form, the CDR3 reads TGTGCCAGCAGCATAACTAGCGGGAGGGCGAACACCGGGGAGCTGTTTTTT.

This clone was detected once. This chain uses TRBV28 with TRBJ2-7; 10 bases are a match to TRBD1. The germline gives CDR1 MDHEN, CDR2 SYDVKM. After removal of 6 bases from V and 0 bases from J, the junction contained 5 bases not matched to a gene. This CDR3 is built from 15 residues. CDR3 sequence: CASSRQGAGSYEQYF. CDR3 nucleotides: TGTGCCAGCAGCCGACAGGGGGCGGGCTCCTACGAGCAGTACTTC.

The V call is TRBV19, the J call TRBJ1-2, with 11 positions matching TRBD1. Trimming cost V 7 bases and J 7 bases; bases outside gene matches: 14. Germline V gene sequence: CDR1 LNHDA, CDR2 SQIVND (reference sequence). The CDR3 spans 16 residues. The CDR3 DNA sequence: TGTGCCAGTAATAAAAGATCCCGGACAGGGGGCGTTGGCTACACCTTC. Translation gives CASNKRSRTGGVGYTF.

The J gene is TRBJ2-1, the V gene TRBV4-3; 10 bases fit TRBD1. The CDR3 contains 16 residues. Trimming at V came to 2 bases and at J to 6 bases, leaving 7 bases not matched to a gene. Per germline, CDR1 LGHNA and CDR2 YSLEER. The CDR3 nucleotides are TGCGCCAGCAGCCAATACGGGACAGGGGTGGGCAATGAGCAGTTCTTC. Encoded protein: CASSQYGTGVGNEQFF.

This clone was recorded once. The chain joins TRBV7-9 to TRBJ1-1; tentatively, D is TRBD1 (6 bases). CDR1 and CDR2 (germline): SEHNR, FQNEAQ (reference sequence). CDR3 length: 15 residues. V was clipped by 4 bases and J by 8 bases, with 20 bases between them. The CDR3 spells CASSSSGGAEVEAFF. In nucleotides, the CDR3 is TGTGCCAGCAGCTCTAGCGGGGGGGCAGAGGTCGAAGCTTTCTTT.

CDR3 amino acids: CASRRDPQETQYF. The CDR3 DNA follows: TGTGCCAGCAGGCGGGACCCCCAAGAGACCCAGTACTTC. The J gene is TRBJ2-5, the V gene TRBV6-6, with D possibly TRBD2 on 6 matching bases. CDR3 length: 13 amino acids. V was cut by 6 bases and J by 1 base, with 9 bases left in between. In germline, CDR1 is MNHNY, CDR2 SVGAGI (reference sequence).

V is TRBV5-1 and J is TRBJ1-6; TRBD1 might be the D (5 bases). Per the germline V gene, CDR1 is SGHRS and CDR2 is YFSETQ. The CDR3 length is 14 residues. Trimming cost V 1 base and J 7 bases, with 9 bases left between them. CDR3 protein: CASSLQGKNSPLHF. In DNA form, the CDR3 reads TGCGCCAGCAGCTTGCAGGGAAAAAATTCACCCCTCCACTTT.

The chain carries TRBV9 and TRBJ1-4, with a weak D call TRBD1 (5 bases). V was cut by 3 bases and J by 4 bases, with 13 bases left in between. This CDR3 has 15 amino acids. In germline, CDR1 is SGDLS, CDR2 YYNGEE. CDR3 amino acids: CASSELQGLNEKLFF. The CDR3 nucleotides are TGTGCCAGCAGCGAGCTCCAGGGACTTAATGAAAAACTGTTTTTT.

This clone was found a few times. CDR3 bases: TGTGCCAGAAGTCTCCAAAGAGGCTATGGCTACACCTTC. It encodes CARSLQRGYGYTF. The rearrangement links TRBV5-3 to TRBJ1-2; D is uncertain. TRBV5-3 is recorded as an ORF, its role being uncertain. V was shortened by 5 bases and J by 4 bases, with 12 bases between the two germline ends. This CDR3 has 13 residues.

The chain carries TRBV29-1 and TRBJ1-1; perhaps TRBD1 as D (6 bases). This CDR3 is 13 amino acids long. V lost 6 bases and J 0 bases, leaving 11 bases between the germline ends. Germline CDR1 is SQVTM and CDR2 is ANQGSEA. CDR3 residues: CSVKGDLNTEAFF. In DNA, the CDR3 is TGCAGCGTGAAGGGGGATCTGAACACTGAAGCTTTCTTT.

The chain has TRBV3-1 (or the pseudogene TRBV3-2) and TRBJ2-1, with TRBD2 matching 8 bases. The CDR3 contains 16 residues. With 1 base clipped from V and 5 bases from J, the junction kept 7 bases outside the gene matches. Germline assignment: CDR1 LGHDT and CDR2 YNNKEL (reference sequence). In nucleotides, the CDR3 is TGTGCCAGCAGCCAAGTTCCAGCGGGAGTAAACAATGAGCAGTTCTTC. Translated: CASSQVPAGVNNEQFF.

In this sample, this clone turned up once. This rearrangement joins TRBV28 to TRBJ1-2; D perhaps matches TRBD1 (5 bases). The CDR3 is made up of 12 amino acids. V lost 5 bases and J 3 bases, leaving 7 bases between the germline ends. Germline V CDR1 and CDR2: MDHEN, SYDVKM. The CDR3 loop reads CASSARDYGYTF. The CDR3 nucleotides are TGTGCCAGCAGTGCCAGGGACTATGGCTACACCTTC.

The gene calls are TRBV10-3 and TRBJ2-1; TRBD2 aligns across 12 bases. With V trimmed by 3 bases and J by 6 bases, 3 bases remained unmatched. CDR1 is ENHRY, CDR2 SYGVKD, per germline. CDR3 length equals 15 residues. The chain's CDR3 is CAISERLAGVNEQFF. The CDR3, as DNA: TGTGCCATCAGTGAAAGACTAGCGGGAGTCAATGAGCAGTTCTTC.

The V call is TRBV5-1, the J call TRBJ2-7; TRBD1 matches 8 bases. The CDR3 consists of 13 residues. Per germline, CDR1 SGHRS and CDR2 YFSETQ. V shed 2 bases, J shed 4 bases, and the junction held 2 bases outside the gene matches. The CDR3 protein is CASSFQGAYEQYF. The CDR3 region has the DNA TGCGCCAGCAGCTTTCAGGGGGCGTACGAGCAGTACTTC.

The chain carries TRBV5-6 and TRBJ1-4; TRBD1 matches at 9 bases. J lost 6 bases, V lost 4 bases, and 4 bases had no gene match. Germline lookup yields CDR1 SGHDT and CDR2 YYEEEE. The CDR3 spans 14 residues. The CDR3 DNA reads TGTGCCAGCAGCCGGACAGGGGTTTATGAAAAACTGTTTTTT. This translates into CASSRTGVYEKLFF.

As DNA, the CDR3 is TGTGCCAGCAGCTTAACGACAGGGGATACCTACGAGCAGTACTTC. Its translation is CASSLTTGDTYEQYF. The rearrangement uses TRBV5-5 and TRBJ2-7; 8 bases map to TRBD1. Unmatched junction bases numbered 6, after V lost 2 bases and J lost 2 bases. This CDR3 contains 15 residues. Germline assignment: CDR1 SGHKS and CDR2 YYEKEE (reference sequence). The full variable domain, in which reference TRBV5-5 and TRBJ2-7 provide the parts outside the CDR3, is DAGVTQSPTHLIKTRGQQVTLRCSPISGHKSVSWYQQVLGQGPQFIFQYYEKEERGRGNFPDRFSARQFPNYSSELNVNALLLGDSALYLCASSLTTGDTYEQYFGPGTRLTVT.